Listed below are T cell receptor beta chains from one sample, sequenced in a study of control samples from healthy donors and cancer patients. This table comes from immunoSEQ multiplex PCR, and its TCRdb copy is limited to in-frame clones, with some not included. The data show approximately 100,000 clones, roughly 89% seen once. Sequenced input: blood. The origin of the receptors is a human donor in good health. The donor label of this sample is uncertain. Both conserved end residues are part of each CDR3. Fields, in order: clone size, J gene, V gene, D gene, CDR3 protein, CDR3 DNA. The D gene is left open where the match is weak. Clone size is not always given. Where it is, it says once, few, many or a class for expanded clones.

NA	TRBJ1-1	TRBV30	NA	CAWSVKGRGDAFF	TGTGCCTGGAGTGTAAAGGGCCGGGGAGATGCTTTCTTT
NA	TRBJ2-1	TRBV6-6	NA	CASSLMSSYNEQFF	TGTGCCAGCAGTTTAATGAGCTCCTACAATGAGCAGTTCTTC
NA	TRBJ2-1	TRBV6-6	NA	CASSYPRVSYNEQFF	TGTGCCAGCAGTTACCCCAGGGTCTCCTACAATGAGCAGTTCTTC
NA	TRBJ2-2	TRBV3-1/TRBV3-2	NA	CASSLGLTYTGELFF	TGTGCCAGCAGCCTTGGACTCACTTACACCGGGGAGCTGTTTTTT
NA	TRBJ2-4	TRBV7-2	NA	CASREWDIQYF	TGTGCCAGCAGAGAATGGGACATTCAGTACTTC
NA	TRBJ2-1	TRBV14	NA	CASSLRDWNEQFF	TGTGCCAGCAGCCTCCGGGACTGGAATGAGCAGTTCTTC
NA	TRBJ1-2	TRBV7-2	NA	CASSALWGNYGYTF	TGTGCCAGCAGCGCGCTGTGGGGGAACTATGGCTACACCTTC
NA	TRBJ1-2	TRBV28	TRBD1	CASSPDRAASGYTF	TGTGCCAGCAGTCCCGACAGGGCGGCCTCTGGCTACACCTTC
NA	TRBJ2-1	TRBV20-1	NA	CSATGVEQFF	TGCAGTGCTACCGGGGTAGAGCAGTTCTTC
NA	TRBJ1-4	TRBV12-3/TRBV12-4	NA	CASSLRDEKLFF	TGTGCCAGCAGTTTGCGGGATGAAAAACTGTTTTTT
once	TRBJ1-1	TRBV19	NA	CASSIFQGTAFF	TGTGCCAGTAGTATATTTCAGGGTACGGCTTTCTTT
NA	TRBJ2-2	TRBV24-1	TRBD1	CATSAGTGGPGELFF	TGTGCCACCAGTGCTGGGACAGGGGGTCCCGGGGAGCTGTTTTTT
NA	TRBJ1-1	TRBV5-4	NA	CASSLGRNTEAFF	TGTGCCAGCAGCTTGGGACGCAACACTGAAGCTTTCTTT
once	TRBJ1-5	TRBV12-3/TRBV12-4	NA	CASSFNSNQPQHF	TGTGCCAGCAGTTTCAACAGCAATCAGCCCCAGCATTTT
NA	TRBJ2-1	TRBV29-1	TRBD1	CSVIGQGNFNEQFF	TGCAGCGTTATCGGACAGGGGAACTTCAATGAGCAGTTCTTC
NA	TRBJ2-2	TRBV6-1	TRBD1	CASSQEGTGRSGELFF	TGTGCCAGCAGTCAAGAAGGGACAGGGCGGTCCGGGGAGCTGTTTTTT
NA	TRBJ1-4	TRBV9	NA	CASSVGTDFNEKLFF	TGTGCCAGCAGCGTAGGGACAGATTTTAATGAAAAACTGTTTTTT
NA	TRBJ2-2	TRBV3-1/TRBV3-2	NA	CASSQGFQGTGELFF	TGTGCCAGCAGCCAAGGGTTTCAGGGAACCGGGGAGCTGTTTTTT
once	TRBJ2-7	TRBV4-1	TRBD2	CASSQGLAGLYEQYF	TGCGCCAGCAGCCAAGGACTAGCGGGGTTATACGAGCAGTACTTC
NA	TRBJ1-2	TRBV20-1	NA	CSAPEGGYTF	TGCAGTGCTCCGGAAGGCGGCTACACCTTC
once	TRBJ2-2	TRBV5-5	TRBD2	CASSLSPHGGGNTGELFF	TGTGCCAGCAGCTTGTCACCGCATGGCGGGGGGAACACCGGGGAGCTGTTTTTT
NA	TRBJ2-5	TRBV5-1	TRBD2	CASSLAGLAGGQETQYF	TGCGCCAGCAGCTTGGCCGGCCTAGCGGGGGGCCAAGAGACCCAGTACTTC
NA	TRBJ1-6	TRBV9	NA	CASSPEDTRSPLHF	TGTGCCAGCAGCCCCGAGGACACCCGTTCACCCCTCCACTTT
NA	TRBJ2-1	TRBV11-3	TRBD2	CASSFSGGKQFF	TGTGCCAGCAGCTTCAGCGGGGGAAAGCAGTTCTTC
once	TRBJ1-4	TRBV18	NA	CASSPRFDLNEKLFF	TGTGCCAGCTCACCACGTTTTGATCTGAATGAAAAACTGTTTTTT
NA	TRBJ2-4	TRBV19	NA	CASSIGQGEDIQYF	TGTGCCAGTAGTATAGGTCAGGGTGAGGACATTCAGTACTTC